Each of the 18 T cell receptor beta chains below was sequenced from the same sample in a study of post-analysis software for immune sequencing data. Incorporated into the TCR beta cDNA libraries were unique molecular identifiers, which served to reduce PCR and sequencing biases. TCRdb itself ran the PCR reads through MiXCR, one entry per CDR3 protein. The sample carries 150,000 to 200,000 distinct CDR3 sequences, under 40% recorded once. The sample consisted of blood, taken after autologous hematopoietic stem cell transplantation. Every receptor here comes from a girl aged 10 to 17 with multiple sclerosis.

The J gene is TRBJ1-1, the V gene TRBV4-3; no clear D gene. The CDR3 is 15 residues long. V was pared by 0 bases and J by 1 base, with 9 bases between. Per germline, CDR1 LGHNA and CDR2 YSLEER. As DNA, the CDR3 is TGCGCCAGCAGCCAAGATATTCACCCGAACACTGAAGCTTTCTTT. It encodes CASSQDIHPNTEAFF.

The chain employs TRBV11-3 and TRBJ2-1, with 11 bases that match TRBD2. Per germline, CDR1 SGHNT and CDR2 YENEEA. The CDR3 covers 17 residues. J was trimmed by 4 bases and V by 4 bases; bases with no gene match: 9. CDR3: CASSSSTSGSRYNEQFF. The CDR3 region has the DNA TGTGCCAGCAGCTCTTCAACTAGCGGGAGTAGGTACAATGAGCAGTTCTTC.

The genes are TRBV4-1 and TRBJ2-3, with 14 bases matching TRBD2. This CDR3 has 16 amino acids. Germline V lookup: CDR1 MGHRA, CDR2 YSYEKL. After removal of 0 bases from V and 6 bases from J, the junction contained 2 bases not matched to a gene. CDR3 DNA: TGCGCCAGCAGCCAAGAACGACTAGCGGGAGGGGATACGCAGTATTTT. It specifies CASSQERLAGGDTQYF.

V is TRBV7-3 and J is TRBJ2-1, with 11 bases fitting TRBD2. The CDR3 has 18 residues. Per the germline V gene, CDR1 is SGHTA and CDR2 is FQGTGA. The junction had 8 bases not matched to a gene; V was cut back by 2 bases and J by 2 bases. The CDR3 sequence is CASSLGGGSGGAYNEQFF. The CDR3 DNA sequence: TGTGCCAGCAGCTTAGGAGGGGGTAGCGGGGGGGCCTACAATGAGCAGTTCTTC.

CDR3 sequence: CASSPRVSGANVLTF. The DNA for the CDR3 is TGTGCCAGCAGTCCCCGAGTCTCAGGGGCCAACGTCCTGACTTTC. The rearrangement links TRBV12-3 or TRBV12-4 to TRBJ2-6, with D unresolved. Trimming stripped 5 bases from V and 4 bases from J, with 12 bases between. The CDR3 extends over 15 amino acids.

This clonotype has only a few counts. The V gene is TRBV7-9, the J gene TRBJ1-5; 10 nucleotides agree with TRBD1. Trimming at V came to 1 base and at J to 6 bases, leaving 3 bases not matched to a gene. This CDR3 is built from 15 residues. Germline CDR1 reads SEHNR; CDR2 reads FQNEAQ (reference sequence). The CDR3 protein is CASSLGQGAGQPQHF. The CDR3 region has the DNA TGTGCCAGCAGCTTAGGACAGGGGGCTGGTCAGCCCCAGCATTTT.

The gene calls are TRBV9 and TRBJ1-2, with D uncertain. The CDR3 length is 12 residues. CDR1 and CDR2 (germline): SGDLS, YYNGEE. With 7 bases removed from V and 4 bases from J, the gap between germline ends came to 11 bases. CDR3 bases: TGTGCCAGCTGGGCCCGGCCCTATGGCTACACCTTC. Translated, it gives CASWARPYGYTF.

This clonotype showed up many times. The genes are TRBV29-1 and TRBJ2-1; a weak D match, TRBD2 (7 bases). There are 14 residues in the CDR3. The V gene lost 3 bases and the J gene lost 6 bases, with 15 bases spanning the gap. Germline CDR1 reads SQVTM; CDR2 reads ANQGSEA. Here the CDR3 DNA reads TGCAGCGTTGACGGGCTGGGAGGGGGCAATGAGCAGTTCTTC. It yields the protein CSVDGLGGGNEQFF.

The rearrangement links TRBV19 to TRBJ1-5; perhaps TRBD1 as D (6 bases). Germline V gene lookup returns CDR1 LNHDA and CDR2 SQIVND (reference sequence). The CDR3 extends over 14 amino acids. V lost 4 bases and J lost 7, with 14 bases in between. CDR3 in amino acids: CASSTLGQLQPQHF. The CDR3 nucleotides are TGTGCCAGTAGTACCCTGGGACAACTACAGCCCCAGCATTTT.

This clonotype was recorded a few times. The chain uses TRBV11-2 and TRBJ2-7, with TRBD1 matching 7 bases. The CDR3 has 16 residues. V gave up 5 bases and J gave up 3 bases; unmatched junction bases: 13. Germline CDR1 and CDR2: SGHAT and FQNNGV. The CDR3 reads CASSRYLRDSFYEQYF. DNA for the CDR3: TGTGCCAGCAGCCGGTACCTCCGGGACAGCTTCTACGAGCAGTACTTC.

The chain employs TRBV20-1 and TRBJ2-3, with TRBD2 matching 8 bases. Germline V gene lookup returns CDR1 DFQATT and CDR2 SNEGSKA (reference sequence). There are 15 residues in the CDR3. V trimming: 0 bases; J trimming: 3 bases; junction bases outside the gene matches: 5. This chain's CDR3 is CSAREAGEATDTQYF. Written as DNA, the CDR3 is TGCAGTGCTAGAGAAGCGGGAGAAGCGACAGATACGCAGTATTTT.

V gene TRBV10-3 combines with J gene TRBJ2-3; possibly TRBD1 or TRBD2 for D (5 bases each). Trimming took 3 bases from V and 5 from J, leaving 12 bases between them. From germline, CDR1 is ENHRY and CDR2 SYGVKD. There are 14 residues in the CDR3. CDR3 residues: CAISEGVAGDTQYF. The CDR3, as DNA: TGTGCCATCAGTGAAGGGGTCGCGGGAGATACGCAGTATTTT.

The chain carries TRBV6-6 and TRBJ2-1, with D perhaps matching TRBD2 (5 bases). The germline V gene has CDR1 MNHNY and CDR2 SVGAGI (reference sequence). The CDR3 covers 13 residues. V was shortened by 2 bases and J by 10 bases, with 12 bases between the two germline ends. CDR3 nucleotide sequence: TGTGCCAGCAGTTACGTTGGGCGCGGGGAGCAGTTCTTC. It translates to CASSYVGRGEQFF.

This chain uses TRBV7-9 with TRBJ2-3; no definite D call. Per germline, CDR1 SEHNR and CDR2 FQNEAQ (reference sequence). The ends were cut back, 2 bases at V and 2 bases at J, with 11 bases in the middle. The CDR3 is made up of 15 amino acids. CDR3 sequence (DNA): TGTGCCAGCAGCTTATCAGGACGGCACACAGATACGCAGTATTTT. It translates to CASSLSGRHTDTQYF.

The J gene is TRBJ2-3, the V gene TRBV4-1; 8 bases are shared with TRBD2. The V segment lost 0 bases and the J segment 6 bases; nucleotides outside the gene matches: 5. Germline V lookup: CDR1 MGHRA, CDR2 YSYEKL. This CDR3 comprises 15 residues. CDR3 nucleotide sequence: TGCGCCAGCAGCCAAGACGGGAGGGCCTGGGATACGCAGTATTTT. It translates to CASSQDGRAWDTQYF.

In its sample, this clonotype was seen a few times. CDR3 residues: CAVLTGNTEAFF. The CDR3 DNA follows: TGTGCCGTCTTGACAGGGAACACTGAAGCTTTCTTT. The genes are TRBV10-3 and TRBJ1-1, with D maybe TRBD1 (6 bases). V was cut by 11 bases and J by 1 base, with 11 bases left in between. The V gene's germline CDR1 is ENHRY and CDR2 SYGVKD. The CDR3 is 12 amino acids.

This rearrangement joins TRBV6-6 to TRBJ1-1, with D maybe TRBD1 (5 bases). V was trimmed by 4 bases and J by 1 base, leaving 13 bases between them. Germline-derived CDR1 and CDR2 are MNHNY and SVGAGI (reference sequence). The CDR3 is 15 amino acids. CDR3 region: CASSSTGAGNTEAFF. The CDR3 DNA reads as TGTGCCAGCAGTTCCACCGGGGCCGGGAACACTGAAGCTTTCTTT.

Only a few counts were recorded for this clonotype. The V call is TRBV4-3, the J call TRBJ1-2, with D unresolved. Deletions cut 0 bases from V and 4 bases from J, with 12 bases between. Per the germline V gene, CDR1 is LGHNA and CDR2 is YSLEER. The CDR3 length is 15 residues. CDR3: CASSQEITSAYGYTF. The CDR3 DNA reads TGCGCCAGCAGCCAAGAAATCACCAGCGCCTATGGCTACACCTTC.